The clone carrying this T cell receptor (beta chain) was observed a few times. It was RNA transcripts that yielded the amplified TCR beta CDR3 regions. First-round RT-PCR of the TCR CDR3 relied on the HTBI primer set. TCRdb passed the multiplex PCR reads through MiXCR, listing each CDR3 protein once. Of approximately 380,000 distinct CDR3 sequences in the sample, roughly 18% are singletons; the top ten hold around 40%. The CDR3 runs 13 residues. Trimming left V 3 bases short and J 5 bases short, with 10 bases between. From germline, CDR1 is MDHEN and CDR2 SYDVKM. The sample is drawn from a study of T cells in Graves' hyperthyroidism and ophthalmopathy.

The J gene is TRBJ2-5, the V gene TRBV28, with unresolved D. The TCR was taken from a man in his late teens or twenties with Graves' ophthalmopathy. The source material was blood. CDR3 in amino acids: CASSFHLPETQYF. The CDR3 nucleotides are TGTGCCAGCAGTTTCCACCTCCCCGAGACCCAGTACTTC.